The clone carrying this T cell receptor beta chain was seen ten or more times. Its target is not known. The study amplified TCR beta CDR3 regions using RNA transcripts. HTBI primers primed a first-round RT-PCR, and a second-round multiplex PCR followed. A single record per CDR3 protein comes from TCRdb applying MiXCR to the multiplex PCR reads. The sample holds over a million distinct CDR3 sequences, roughly 35% seen once. This sample was taken from a study of Graves' ophthalmopathy and Graves' hyperthyroidism. Whole-study context: Stable hyperthyroidism meant no progression to ophthalmopathy within 18 months of follow-up. Points from the study as a whole: The majority of expanded thyroid clonotypes above 0.001 frequency also occurred in blood.

V lost 4 bases and J lost 5; bases outside the gene matches: 7. The CDR3 is made up of 14 amino acids. Germline V CDR1 and CDR2: SEHNR, FQNEAQ (reference sequence). The chain has TRBV7-9 and TRBJ2-7; 8 bases map to TRBD1. The clonotype was recovered from an adult man with Graves' hyperthyroidism. Sequenced sample: peripheral blood or thyroid tissue (not recorded which). The CDR3 reads CASSSHDRGDEQYF. The CDR3 DNA is TGTGCCAGCAGCTCCCATGACAGGGGCGACGAGCAGTACTTC.